This T cell receptor beta chain was retrieved from a study of cytomegalovirus exposure and HLA in healthy donors. In germline, CDR1 is MNHEY, CDR2 SMNVEV (reference sequence). This CDR3 spans 14 amino acids. Deletions cut 2 bases from V and 4 bases from J, with 11 bases between. This table comes from immunoSEQ multiplex PCR, and its TCRdb copy is limited to in-frame clones, with some not included. The repertoire holds 65,000 to 80,000 clones, with nearly 95% as singletons. Whole-study results and caveats: Despite most TCR sequences being rare, some public TCRs occurred in many donors. It was confirmed in vitro that a few of the CMV-associated chains were specific for CMV antigens.

In its sample, this clone was seen once. The target antigen is unknown. This chain joins TRBV27 and TRBJ1-1, with D tentatively TRBD1 (5 bases). This clonotype was sampled from a woman aged 18-29 years in good health and CMV-seronegative. Sequenced input: PBMCs. The CDR3 sequence: CASSLTTASTEAFF. CDR3 DNA sequence: TGTGCCAGCAGTTTAACGACAGCTTCCACTGAAGCTTTCTTT.